One and the same sample provided the 18 T cell receptor beta chains below, sequenced in a study of cytomegalovirus exposure and HLA in healthy donors. PCR employed 60 Vbeta and 13 Jbeta primers. Only in-frame clones appear in the TCRdb table, and some are missing; sequencing was by immunoSEQ multiplex PCR. The sample consists of roughly 110,000 clones, about 85% of them appearing once. The sample comprised PBMCs. The source of these receptors is a man under 40 in good health and CMV-seronegative.

In its sample, this clone was seen once. The genes are TRBV4-2 and TRBJ2-7, with a weak D call TRBD2 (7 bases). CDR1 is LGHNA and CDR2 is YNFKEQ in the germline V gene. The V end lost 1 base, the J end lost 3 bases, and 16 bases lay between the germline ends. CDR3 length: 16 residues. As DNA, the CDR3 is TGTGCCAGCAGCCAAGGAGCGGGACACACCCTCTACGAGCAGTACTTC. This translates into CASSQGAGHTLYEQYF.

This chain connects TRBV6-1 to TRBJ2-1; 7 nucleotides line up with TRBD2. Losses at the gene ends were 6 bases for V and 0 bases for J; bases not matched to a gene: 5. Germline V gene sequence: CDR1 MNHNS, CDR2 SASEGT. CDR3 length equals 15 residues. The CDR3 is CASSWASGSYNEQFF. Written as DNA, the CDR3 is TGTGCCAGCAGCTGGGCTAGCGGCTCCTACAATGAGCAGTTCTTC.

The chain is built from TRBV6-1 and TRBJ2-7, with 10 bases aligning to TRBD1. Germline V gene data show CDR1 as MNHNS and CDR2 as SASEGT. The ends lost 4 bases at V and 3 bases at J; junction bases unmatched: 12. The CDR3 consists of 17 residues. The CDR3 coding sequence is TGTGCCAGCAGTGCACCCGGGACAGGGGCCCGAGGCTACGAGCAGTACTTC. It codes for CASSAPGTGARGYEQYF.

V usage is TRBV11-1 and J usage is TRBJ2-3; 10 bases line up with TRBD2. The V gene end was trimmed by 5 bases and the J gene end by 2 bases; junction bases not matched to a gene: 4. Germline V gives CDR1 SGHAT, CDR2 FQDESV (reference sequence). CDR3 length equals 15 residues. The CDR3 region has the DNA TGTGCCAGCAGCCGACTAGCGGGCCACACAGATACGCAGTATTTT. It translates to CASSRLAGHTDTQYF.

This clone was counted only a few times. V and J are TRBV11-2 and TRBJ2-7; 13 nucleotides agree with TRBD2. Germline V gene sequence: CDR1 SGHAT, CDR2 FQNNGV. The CDR3 loop spans 14 amino acids. V lost 5 bases to trimming and J lost 5 bases; unmatched junction nucleotides: 3. CDR3: CASSRTSGSNEQYF. As DNA, the CDR3 is TGTGCCAGCAGCCGGACTAGCGGGAGCAACGAGCAGTACTTC.

The sample holds a few counts of this clone. The V and J genes are TRBV30 and TRBJ2-2; TRBD2 matches at 9 bases. J gave up 5 bases and V 2 bases, and 6 bases lay outside the gene matches. This CDR3 is built from 15 residues. Germline V gene sequence: CDR1 GTSNPN, CDR2 SVGIG (reference sequence). CDR3 region: CAWSRRGGRTGELFF. The CDR3 DNA reads as TGTGCCTGGAGTAGGCGGGGGGGGCGGACCGGGGAGCTGTTTTTT.

DNA of the CDR3: TGTGCCAGCAGCGTAGTAGCGGGGGACACAGATACGCAGTATTTT. Its protein product is CASSVVAGDTDTQYF. This chain connects TRBV9 to TRBJ2-3, with 9 positions matching TRBD2. V was clipped by 0 bases and J by 2 bases; unmatched bases: 1. CDR1 and CDR2 (germline): SGDLS, YYNGEE. The CDR3 has 15 amino acids. The variable domain in full, with the rest retrieved from reference TRBV9 and TRBJ2-3, is DSGVTQTPKHLITATGQRVTLRCSPRSGDLSVYWYQQSLDQGLQFLIQYYNGEERAKGNILERFSAQQFPDLHSELNLSSLELGDSALYFCASSVVAGDTDTQYFGPGTRLTVL.

Only one count was recorded for this clone. The conserved closing phenylalanine or tryptophan is absent in this CDR3, likely reflecting a read error. The chain recombines TRBV6-5 with TRBJ1-1; D is unclear. Germline V gene sequence: CDR1 MNHEY, CDR2 SVGAGI. Trimming shortened V by 0 bases and J by 7 bases, and 6 bases separated the two germline ends. This CDR3 spans 12 amino acids. The CDR3: CASSYSNGEAFV. CDR3 in DNA: TGTGCCAGCAGTTACTCGAATGGTGAAGCTTTCGTT.

The J gene is TRBJ1-1, the V gene TRBV6-4, with no clear D. CDR1 is MRHNA, CDR2 SNTAGT, per germline. Trimming removed 4 bases from V and 1 base from J, with 10 bases in between. The CDR3 runs 14 residues. The CDR3 DNA reads TGTGCCAGCAGTGTCGACACCACGAACACTGAAGCTTTCTTT. It encodes CASSVDTTNTEAFF.

The chain has TRBV4-1 and TRBJ1-5; TRBD1 aligns across 7 bases. The CDR3 totals 14 residues. Germline lookup yields CDR1 MGHRA and CDR2 YSYEKL. J lost 4 bases, V lost 2 bases, and 2 bases had no gene match. Here the CDR3 reads CASSQTGANQPQHF. For the CDR3, the DNA is TGCGCCAGCAGCCAAACAGGGGCAAATCAGCCCCAGCATTTT.

The table lists this clone with a few counts. The genes are TRBV5-4 and TRBJ1-1; no reliable D call. V gave up 4 bases and J gave up 0 bases, with 16 bases separating them. The CDR3 runs to 16 residues. Per germline, CDR1 SGHNT and CDR2 YYREEE (reference sequence). CDR3 protein: CASSPSGWAMNTEAFF. The CDR3 nucleotides read TGTGCCAGCAGCCCCAGCGGATGGGCCATGAACACTGAAGCTTTCTTT.

V gene TRBV1 combines with J gene TRBJ2-4; the table calls TRBD2, which could not be checked here. TRBV1 is reported as a pseudogene. The CDR3 spans 16 residues. CDR3 residues: CTSSLKAGLAKNIQYF. CDR3 DNA: TGCACCAGCAGCCTTAAAGCGGGGCTAGCCAAAAACATTCAGTACTTC.

The CDR3 spells CASSRPGTGEETQYF. The CDR3 DNA is TGCGCCAGCAGCCGGCCCGGGACAGGGGAAGAGACCCAGTACTTC. The chain has TRBV5-1 and TRBJ2-5, with 10 bases fitting TRBD1. Germline-derived CDR1 and CDR2 are SGHRS and YFSETQ. The V segment lost 4 bases and the J segment 3 bases; nucleotides outside the gene matches: 6. The CDR3 consists of 15 residues.

V is TRBV4-1 and J is TRBJ2-5; D gene ambiguous. The V and J ends lost 5 bases and 5 bases respectively, with 12 bases between them. This CDR3 has 13 amino acids. Germline lookup yields CDR1 MGHRA and CDR2 YSYEKL. CDR3 sequence reads: CASSFAPRETQYF. The DNA of the CDR3 is TGCGCCAGCAGCTTCGCACCCCGGGAGACCCAGTACTTC.

This sequence joins TRBV10-1 and TRBJ2-7; 9 bases align to TRBD1. Per germline, CDR1 WNHNN and CDR2 SYGVQD (reference sequence). V shed 3 bases and J 4 bases; nucleotides not matched to a gene: 7. CDR3 length: 15 residues. In DNA, the CDR3 is TGCGCCAGCAGTGACTCGGGACAGGGAAAATACGAGCAGTACTTC. Translation gives CASSDSGQGKYEQYF.

The chain has TRBV27 and TRBJ1-4; a weak D match, TRBD1 (5 bases). V lost 4 bases and J 8 bases, leaving 17 bases between the germline ends. The CDR3 is 15 residues long. Germline assignment: CDR1 MNHEY and CDR2 SMNVEV (reference sequence). CDR3 bases: TGTGCCAGCAGTTGGGGCGGGGCGGCGGGCGAAAAACTGTTTTTT. Protein: CASSWGGAAGEKLFF.

V gene TRBV28 combines with J gene TRBJ2-7, with 10 nucleotides matching TRBD2. V dropped 7 bases and J dropped 3; count of bases not matched to a gene: 15. There are 17 residues in the CDR3. Germline V gene data show CDR1 as MDHEN and CDR2 as SYDVKM. CDR3 in DNA: TGTGCCAGCACCACCCTCGGGGGTAGCGGGAGGTACTACGAGCAGTACTTC. Translated: CASTTLGGSGRYYEQYF.

The chain carries TRBV9 and TRBJ2-4; the match to TRBD2 covers 7 bases. J gave up 8 bases and V 0 bases, and 5 bases lay outside the gene matches. The CDR3 is made up of 14 amino acids. Germline CDR1 and CDR2: SGDLS and YYNGEE. In nucleotides, the CDR3 is TGTGCCAGCAGCGTAGAGTGGACTAGAGACATTCAGTACTTC. It translates to CASSVEWTRDIQYF.